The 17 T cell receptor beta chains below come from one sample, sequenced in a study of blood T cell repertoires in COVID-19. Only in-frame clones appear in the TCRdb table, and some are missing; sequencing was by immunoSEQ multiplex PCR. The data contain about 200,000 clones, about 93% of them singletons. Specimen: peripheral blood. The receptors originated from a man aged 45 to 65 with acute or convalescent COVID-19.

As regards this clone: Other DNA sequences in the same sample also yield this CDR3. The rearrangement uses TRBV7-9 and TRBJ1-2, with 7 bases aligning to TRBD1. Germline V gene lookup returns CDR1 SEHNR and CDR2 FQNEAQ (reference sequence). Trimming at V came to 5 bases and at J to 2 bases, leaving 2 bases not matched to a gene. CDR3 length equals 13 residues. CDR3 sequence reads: CASSPTGNYGYTF. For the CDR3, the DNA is TGTGCCAGCAGCCCGACAGGGAACTATGGCTACACCTTC. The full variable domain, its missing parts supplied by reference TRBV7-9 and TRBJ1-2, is DTGVSQNPRHKITKRGQNVTFRCDPISEHNRLYWYRQTLGQGPEFLTYFQNEAQLEKSRLLSDRFSAERPKGSFSTLEIQRTEQGDSAMYLCASSPTGNYGYTFGSGTRLTVV.

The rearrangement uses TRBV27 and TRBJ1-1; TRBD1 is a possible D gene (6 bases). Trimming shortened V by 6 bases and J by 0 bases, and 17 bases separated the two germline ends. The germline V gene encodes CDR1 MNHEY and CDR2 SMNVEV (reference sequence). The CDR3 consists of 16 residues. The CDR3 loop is CASSRTGSRLNTEAFF. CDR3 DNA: TGTGCCAGCAGCAGAACAGGGTCCCGCTTGAACACTGAAGCTTTCTTT.

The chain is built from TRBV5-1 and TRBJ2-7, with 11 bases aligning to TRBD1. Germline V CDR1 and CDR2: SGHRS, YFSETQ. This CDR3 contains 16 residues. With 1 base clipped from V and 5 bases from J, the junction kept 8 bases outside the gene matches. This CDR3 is CASSLHGQGAMDEQYF. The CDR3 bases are TGCGCCAGCAGCTTGCATGGACAGGGGGCAATGGACGAGCAGTACTTC.

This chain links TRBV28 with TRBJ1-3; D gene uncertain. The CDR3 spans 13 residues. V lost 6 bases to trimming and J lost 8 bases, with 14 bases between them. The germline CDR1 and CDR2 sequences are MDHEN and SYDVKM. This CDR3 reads CASRPGPRDTIYF. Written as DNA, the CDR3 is TGTGCCAGCAGACCGGGCCCGAGGGACACCATATATTTT.

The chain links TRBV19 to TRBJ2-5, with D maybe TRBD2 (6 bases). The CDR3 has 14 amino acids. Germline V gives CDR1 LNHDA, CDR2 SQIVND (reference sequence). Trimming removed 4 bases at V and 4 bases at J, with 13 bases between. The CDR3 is CASSSGDGGETQYF. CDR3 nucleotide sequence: TGTGCCAGTAGTAGCGGGGACGGGGGAGAGACCCAGTACTTC.

CDR3 region: CASSFRHLQETQYF. CDR3 coding DNA: TGTGCCAGCAGCTTCAGACACCTCCAAGAGACCCAGTACTTC. The rearrangement links TRBV7-2 to TRBJ2-5; D remains unclear. The ends were cut back, 3 bases at V and 1 base at J, with 9 bases in the middle. There are 14 residues in the CDR3. Looked up from germline, CDR1 is SGHTA and CDR2 is FQGNSA. Combining the CDR3 with reference TRBV7-2 and TRBJ2-5 gives the whole variable domain GAGVSQSPSNKVTEKGKDVELRCDPISGHTALYWYRQSLGQGLEFLIYFQGNSAPDKSGLPSDRFSAERTGGSVSTLTIQRTQQEDSAVYLCASSFRHLQETQYFGPGTRLLVL.

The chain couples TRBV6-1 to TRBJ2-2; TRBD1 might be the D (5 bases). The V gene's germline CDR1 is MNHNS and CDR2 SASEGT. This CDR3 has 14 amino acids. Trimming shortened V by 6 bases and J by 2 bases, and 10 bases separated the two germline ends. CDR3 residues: CASRPGQNTGELFF. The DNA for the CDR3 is TGTGCCAGCAGGCCCGGACAAAACACCGGGGAGCTGTTTTTT.

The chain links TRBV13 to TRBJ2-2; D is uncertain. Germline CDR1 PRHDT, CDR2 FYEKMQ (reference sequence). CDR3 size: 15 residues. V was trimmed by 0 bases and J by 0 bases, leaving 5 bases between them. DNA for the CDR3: TGTGCCAGCAGCTTAGGGGGCCCGAACACCGGGGAGCTGTTTTTT. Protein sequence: CASSLGGPNTGELFF.

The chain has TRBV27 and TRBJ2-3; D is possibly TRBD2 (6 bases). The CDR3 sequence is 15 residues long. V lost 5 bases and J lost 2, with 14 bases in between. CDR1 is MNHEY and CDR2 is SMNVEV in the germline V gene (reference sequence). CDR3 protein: CASSTWGENTDTQYF. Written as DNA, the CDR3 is TGTGCCAGCAGTACTTGGGGGGAAAACACAGATACGCAGTATTTT.

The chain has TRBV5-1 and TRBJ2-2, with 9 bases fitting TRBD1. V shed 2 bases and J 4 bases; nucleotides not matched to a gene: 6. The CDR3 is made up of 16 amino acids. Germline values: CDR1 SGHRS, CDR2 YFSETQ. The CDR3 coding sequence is TGCGCCAGCAGCTTTTCCGGGACAGGGTTCACCGGGGAGCTGTTTTTT. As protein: CASSFSGTGFTGELFF.

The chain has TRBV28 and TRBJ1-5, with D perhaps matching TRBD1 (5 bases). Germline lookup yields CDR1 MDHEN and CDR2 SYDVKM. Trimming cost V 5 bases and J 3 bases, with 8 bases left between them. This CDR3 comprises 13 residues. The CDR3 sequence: CASSRQHNQPQHF. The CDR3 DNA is TGTGCCAGCAGTCGACAGCACAATCAGCCCCAGCATTTT.

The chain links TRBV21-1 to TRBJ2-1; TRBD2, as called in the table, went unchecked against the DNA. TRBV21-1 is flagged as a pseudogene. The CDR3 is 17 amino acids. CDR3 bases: TGTGCCAGCAGCAAACGGGGGGGGTGGTTGTCGGGCAATGAGCAGTTCTTC. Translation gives CASSKRGGWLSGNEQFF.

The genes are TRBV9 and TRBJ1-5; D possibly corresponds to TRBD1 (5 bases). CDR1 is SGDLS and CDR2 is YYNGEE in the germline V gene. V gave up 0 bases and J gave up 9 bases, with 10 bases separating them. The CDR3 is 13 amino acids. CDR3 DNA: TGTGCCAGCAGCGTAGTGTCCGGGGGGCCCCAGCATTTT. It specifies CASSVVSGGPQHF. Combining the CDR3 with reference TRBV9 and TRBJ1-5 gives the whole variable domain DSGVTQTPKHLITATGQRVTLRCSPRSGDLSVYWYQQSLDQGLQFLIQYYNGEERAKGNILERFSAQQFPDLHSELNLSSLELGDSALYFCASSVVSGGPQHFGDGTRLSIL.

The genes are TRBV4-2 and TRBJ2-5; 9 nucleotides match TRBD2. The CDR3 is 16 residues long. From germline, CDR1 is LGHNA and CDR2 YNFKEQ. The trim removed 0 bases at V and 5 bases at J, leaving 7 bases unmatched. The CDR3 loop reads CASSQDRAGGSETQYF. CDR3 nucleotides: TGTGCCAGCAGCCAAGATAGAGCGGGAGGAAGTGAGACCCAGTACTTC.

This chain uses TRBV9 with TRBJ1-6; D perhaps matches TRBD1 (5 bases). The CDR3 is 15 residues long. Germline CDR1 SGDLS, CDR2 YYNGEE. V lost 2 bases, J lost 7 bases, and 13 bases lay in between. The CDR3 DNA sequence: TGTGCCAGCAGCGTCACGGGGGAGGGAAATTCACCCCTCCACTTT. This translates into CASSVTGEGNSPLHF.

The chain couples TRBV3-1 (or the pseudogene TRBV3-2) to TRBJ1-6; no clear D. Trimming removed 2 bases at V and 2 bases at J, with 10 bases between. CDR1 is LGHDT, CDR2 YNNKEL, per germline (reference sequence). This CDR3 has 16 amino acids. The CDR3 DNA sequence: TGTGCCAGCAGCCAACGCGTGGGCGCCTATAATTCACCCCTCCACTTT. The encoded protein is CASSQRVGAYNSPLHF.

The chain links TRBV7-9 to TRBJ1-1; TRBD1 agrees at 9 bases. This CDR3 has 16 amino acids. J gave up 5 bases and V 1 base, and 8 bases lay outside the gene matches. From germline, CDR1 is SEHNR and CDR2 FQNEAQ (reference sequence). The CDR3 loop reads CASSLETGGPKTEAFF. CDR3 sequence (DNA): TGTGCCAGCAGCTTAGAAACAGGGGGCCCGAAAACTGAAGCTTTCTTT.